The 12 T cell receptor beta chains below come from one sample, sequenced in a study of T cell changes during pregnancy in multiple sclerosis. Method: immunoSEQ multiplex PCR; TCRdb's copy keeps in-frame clones and lacks some. Seen here are 55,000 to 65,000 clones, roughly 90% observed once, and the top ten hold 1.4%. The source was peripheral blood, collected in the second trimester of pregnancy. The receptors here all came from a female donor with multiple sclerosis, enrolled in a pregnancy study.

The V and J genes are TRBV15 and TRBJ2-5, with D possibly being TRBD1 (6 bases). Germline loops: CDR1 LNHNV, CDR2 YYDKDF (reference sequence). V lost 5 bases and J lost 7, with 17 bases in between. The CDR3 is 14 residues long. In nucleotides, the CDR3 is TGTGCCACCAGCCCGGTCCCGGCACAGGGGACCCAGTACTTC. This gives the protein CATSPVPAQGTQYF.

On this clone itself: At one end the junction does not follow the germline gene, possibly because of a read error. The rearrangement links TRBV10-3 to TRBJ1-5; the D is unclear. Germline V gene sequence: CDR1 ENHRY, CDR2 SYGVKD. This CDR3 has 14 amino acids. The CDR3 DNA is TGTGCCATCAGTGACGGAGATAGCACTCAGCCCCAGCATTTT. Protein product: CAISDGDSTQPQHF.

The CDR3 coding sequence is TGTGCCAGCAGCCAAGATGCGGGGGAGCGGGAGGTTTCCTACAATGAGCAGTTCTTC. Its protein product is CASSQDAGEREVSYNEQFF. This sequence joins TRBV4-2 and TRBJ2-1; TRBD2 matches at 9 bases. Germline values: CDR1 LGHNA, CDR2 YNFKEQ. CDR3 size: 19 residues. V shed 0 bases, J shed 1 base, and the junction held 10 bases outside the gene matches.

This clone was detected only once. V is TRBV4-1 and J is TRBJ2-1; D call uncertain. The CDR3 sequence is 14 residues long. V shed 0 bases and J shed 4 bases, with 7 bases lying between them. Germline values: CDR1 MGHRA, CDR2 YSYEKL. The CDR3 nucleotides read TGCGCCAGCAGCCAAGAGGGCGTTTACAATGAGCAGTTCTTC. Its protein is CASSQEGVYNEQFF.

The chain couples TRBV21-1 to TRBJ2-4; the table's D call, TRBD1, has no DNA check behind it. TRBV21-1 is designated a pseudogene. The CDR3 sequence is 17 residues long. The CDR3, as DNA: TGTGCCAGCAGCACAGGTTCAGGTAGATCAGCCAAAAACATTCAGTACTTC. This codes for CASSTGSGRSAKNIQYF.

The chain carries TRBV5-4 and TRBJ2-1; no definite D call. Germline CDR1 SGHNT, CDR2 YYREEE (reference sequence). Trimming stripped 2 bases from V and 6 bases from J, with 9 bases between. The CDR3 contains 13 residues. This CDR3 is CASSFEWSNEQFF. The DNA for the CDR3 is TGTGCCAGCAGCTTCGAGTGGTCCAATGAGCAGTTCTTC.

The V call is TRBV10-1, the J call TRBJ2-3, with D possibly being TRBD1 (5 bases). The CDR3 loop spans 12 amino acids. V gave up 8 bases and J gave up 2 bases, with 8 bases separating them. Germline V gene sequence: CDR1 WNHNN, CDR2 SYGVQD (reference sequence). The CDR3 DNA is TGCGCCAGCGGGGCAGACACAGATACGCAGTATTTT. Residues: CASGADTDTQYF.

The genes are TRBV5-1 and TRBJ2-7; D not certain. CDR3 length: 14 residues. CDR1 and CDR2 from the germline V gene are SGHRS and YFSETQ. Trimming left V 3 bases short and J 0 bases short, with 10 bases between. The CDR3 loop is CASSSQVSSYEQYF. The CDR3 DNA follows: TGCGCCAGCAGCTCGCAGGTAAGCTCCTACGAGCAGTACTTC.

This clone was observed a single time. The V and J genes are TRBV27 and TRBJ1-1; 9 nucleotides match TRBD1. The length of the CDR3 is 15 residues. With V trimmed by 6 bases and J by 4 bases, 9 bases remained unmatched. Germline CDR1 and CDR2: MNHEY and SMNVEV (reference sequence). The CDR3 DNA reads as TGTGCCAGCAGCGCGATAGGACAGGGGATCACTGAAGCTTTCTTT. Translating it yields CASSAIGQGITEAFF.

The V and J genes are TRBV2 and TRBJ1-5, with 7 bases identical to TRBD1. Germline CDR1 is SNHLY and CDR2 is FYNNEI. V lost 6 bases, J lost 7 bases, and 3 bases stayed unmatched. The CDR3 has 12 residues. Here the CDR3 reads CASSGQVQPQHF. The CDR3 DNA reads TGTGCCAGCAGCGGACAGGTACAGCCCCAGCATTTT.

The chain joins TRBV7-2 to TRBJ2-3; 8 nucleotides line up with TRBD1. The CDR3 contains 17 residues. V shed 1 base and J 2 bases; nucleotides not matched to a gene: 8. Germline V gives CDR1 SGHTA, CDR2 FQGNSA. CDR3 nucleotides: TGTGCCAGCAGCTTAGGGACAGGGAGACTATACACAGATACGCAGTATTTT. Translating it yields CASSLGTGRLYTDTQYF.

The chain links TRBV5-1 to TRBJ2-5; 8 nucleotides match TRBD2. The germline V gene has CDR1 SGHRS and CDR2 YFSETQ. This CDR3 contains 15 residues. After removal of 0 bases from V and 5 bases from J, the junction contained 6 bases not matched to a gene. CDR3 residues: CASSLARTSRETQYF. The CDR3 bases are TGCGCCAGCAGCTTGGCCCGGACTAGCCGGGAGACCCAGTACTTC.